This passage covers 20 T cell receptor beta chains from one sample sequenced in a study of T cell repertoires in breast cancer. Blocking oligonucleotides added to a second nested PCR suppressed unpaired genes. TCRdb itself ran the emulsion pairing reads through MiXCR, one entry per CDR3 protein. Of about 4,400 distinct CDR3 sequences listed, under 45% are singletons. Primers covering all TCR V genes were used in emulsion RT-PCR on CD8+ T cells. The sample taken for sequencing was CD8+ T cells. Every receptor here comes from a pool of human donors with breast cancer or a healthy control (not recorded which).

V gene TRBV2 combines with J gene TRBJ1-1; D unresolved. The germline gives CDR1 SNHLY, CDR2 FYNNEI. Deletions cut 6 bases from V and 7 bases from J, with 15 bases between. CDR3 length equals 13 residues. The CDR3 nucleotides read TGTGCCAGCAGCGGAAGAGGGCCCGATGAAGCTTTCTTT. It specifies CASSGRGPDEAFF.

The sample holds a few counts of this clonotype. The CDR3, as DNA: TGTGCCAGCAGCTCCCTAGGGGTAGGGGACGGGGTTAACGTCCTGACTTTC. It yields the protein CASSSLGVGDGVNVLTF. V usage is TRBV7-8 and J usage is TRBJ2-6; D is perhaps TRBD1 or TRBD2 (5 bases each). The germline V gene has CDR1 SGHVS and CDR2 FQNEAQ. This CDR3 has 17 amino acids. Trimming pared 4 bases from V and 10 bases from J, leaving 23 bases between.

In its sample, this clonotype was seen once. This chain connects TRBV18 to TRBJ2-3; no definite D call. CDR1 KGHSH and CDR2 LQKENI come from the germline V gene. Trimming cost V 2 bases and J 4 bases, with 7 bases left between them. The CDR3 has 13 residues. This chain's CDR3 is CASSPYNSDTQYF. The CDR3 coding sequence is TGTGCCAGCTCACCATATAACTCAGATACGCAGTATTTT. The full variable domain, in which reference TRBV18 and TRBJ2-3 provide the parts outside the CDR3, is NAGVMQNPRHLVRRRGQEARLRCSPMKGHSHVYWYRQLPEEGLKFMVYLQKENIIDESGMPKERFSAEFPKEGPSILRIQQVVRGDSAAYFCASSPYNSDTQYFGPGTRLTVL.

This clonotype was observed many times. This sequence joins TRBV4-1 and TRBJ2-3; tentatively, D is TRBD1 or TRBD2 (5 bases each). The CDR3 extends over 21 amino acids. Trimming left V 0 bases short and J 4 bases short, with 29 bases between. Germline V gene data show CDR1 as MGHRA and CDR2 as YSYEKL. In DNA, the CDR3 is TGCGCCAGCAGCCAAGAGGGGGAGACATTTGGATACCAATCTCATCCAGATACGCAGTATTTT. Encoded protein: CASSQEGETFGYQSHPDTQYF.

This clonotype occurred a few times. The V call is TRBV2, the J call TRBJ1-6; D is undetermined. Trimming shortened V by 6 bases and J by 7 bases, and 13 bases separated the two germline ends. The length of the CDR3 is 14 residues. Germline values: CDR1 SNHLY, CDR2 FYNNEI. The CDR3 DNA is TGTGCCAGCAGCCCAACGGGCTCGAATTCACCCCTCCACTTT. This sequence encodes CASSPTGSNSPLHF.

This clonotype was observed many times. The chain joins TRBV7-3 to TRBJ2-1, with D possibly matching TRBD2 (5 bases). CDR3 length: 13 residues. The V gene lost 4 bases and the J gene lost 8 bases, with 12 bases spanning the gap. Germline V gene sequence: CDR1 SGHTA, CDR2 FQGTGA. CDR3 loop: CASSYRLGDEQFF. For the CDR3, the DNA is TGTGCCAGCAGCTACCGACTGGGAGATGAGCAGTTCTTC.

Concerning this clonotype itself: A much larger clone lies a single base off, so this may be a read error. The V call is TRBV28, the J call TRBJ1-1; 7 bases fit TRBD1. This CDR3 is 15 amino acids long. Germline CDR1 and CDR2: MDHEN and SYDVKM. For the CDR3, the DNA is TGTGCCGGCAGTTTAACAGGGGCCCGGGGCACTGAAGCTTTCTTT. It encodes CAGSLTGARGTEAFF. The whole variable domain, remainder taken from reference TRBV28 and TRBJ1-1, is DVKVTQSSRYLVKRTGEKVFLECVQDMDHENMFWYRQDPGLGLRLIYFSYDVKMKEKGDIPEGYSVSREKKERFSLILESASTNQTSMYLCAGSLTGARGTEAFFGQGTRLTVV.

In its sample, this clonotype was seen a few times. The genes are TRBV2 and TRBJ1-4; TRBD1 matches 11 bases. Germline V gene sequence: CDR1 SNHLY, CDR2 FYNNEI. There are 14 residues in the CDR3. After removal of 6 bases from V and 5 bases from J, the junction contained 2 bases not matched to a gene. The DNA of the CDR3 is TGTGCCAGCAGCAGGACAGGGGGCAATGAAAAACTGTTTTTT. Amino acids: CASSRTGGNEKLFF.

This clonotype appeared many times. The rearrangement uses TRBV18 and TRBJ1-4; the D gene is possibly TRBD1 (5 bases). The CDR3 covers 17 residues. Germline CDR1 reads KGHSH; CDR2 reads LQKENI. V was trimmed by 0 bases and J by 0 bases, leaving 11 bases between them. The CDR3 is CASSPPYQGATNEKLFF. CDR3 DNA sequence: TGTGCCAGCTCACCACCCTATCAGGGTGCAACTAATGAAAAACTGTTTTTT. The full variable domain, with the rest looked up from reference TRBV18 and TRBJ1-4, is NAGVMQNPRHLVRRRGQEARLRCSPMKGHSHVYWYRQLPEEGLKFMVYLQKENIIDESGMPKERFSAEFPKEGPSILRIQQVVRGDSAAYFCASSPPYQGATNEKLFFGSGTQLSVL.

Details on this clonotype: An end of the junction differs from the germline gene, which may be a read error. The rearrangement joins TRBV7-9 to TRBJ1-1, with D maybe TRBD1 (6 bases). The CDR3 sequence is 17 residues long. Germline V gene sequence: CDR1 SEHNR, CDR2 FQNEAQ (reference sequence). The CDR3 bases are TGTGCCAGCAGCTCCCCTGGCGGGGGGGCAGGGAACGCTGAAGCTTTCTTT. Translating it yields CASSSPGGGAGNAEAFF.

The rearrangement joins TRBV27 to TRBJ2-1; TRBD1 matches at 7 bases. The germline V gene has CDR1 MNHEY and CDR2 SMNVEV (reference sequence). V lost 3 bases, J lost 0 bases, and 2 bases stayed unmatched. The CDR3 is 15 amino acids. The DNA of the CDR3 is TGTGCCAGCAGTTTGGGACAGCTCTCCTACAATGAGCAGTTCTTC. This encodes CASSLGQLSYNEQFF.

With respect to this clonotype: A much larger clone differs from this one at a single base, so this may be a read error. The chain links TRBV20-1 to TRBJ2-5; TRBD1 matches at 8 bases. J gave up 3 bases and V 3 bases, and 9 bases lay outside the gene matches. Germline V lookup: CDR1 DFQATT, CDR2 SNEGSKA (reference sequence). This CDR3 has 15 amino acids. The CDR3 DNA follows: TGCAGTGCTAGTAGGATACCAGGGGGCGAAGAGACCCAGTACTTC. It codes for CSASRIPGGEETQYF.

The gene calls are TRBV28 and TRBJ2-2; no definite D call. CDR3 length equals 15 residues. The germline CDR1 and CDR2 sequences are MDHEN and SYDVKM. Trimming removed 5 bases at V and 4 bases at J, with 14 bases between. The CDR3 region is CASSPIPGSTGELFF. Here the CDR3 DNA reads TGTGCCAGCAGTCCCATCCCCGGGTCCACCGGGGAGCTGTTTTTT.

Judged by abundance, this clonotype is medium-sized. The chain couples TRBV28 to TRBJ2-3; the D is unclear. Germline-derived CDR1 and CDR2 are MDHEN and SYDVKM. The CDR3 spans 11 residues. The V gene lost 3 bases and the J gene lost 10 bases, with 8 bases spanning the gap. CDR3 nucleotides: TGTGCCAGCAGTTTGAAGGACGCGCAGTATTTT. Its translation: CASSLKDAQYF.

CDR3 residues: CASSIKVTTGELFF. The CDR3 coding sequence is TGTGCCAGTAGTATTAAGGTGACCACCGGGGAGCTGTTTTTT. This chain joins TRBV19 and TRBJ2-2; the D is unclear. Trimming took 3 bases from V and 4 from J, leaving 9 bases between them. The V gene's germline CDR1 is LNHDA and CDR2 SQIVND (reference sequence). The CDR3 contains 14 residues.

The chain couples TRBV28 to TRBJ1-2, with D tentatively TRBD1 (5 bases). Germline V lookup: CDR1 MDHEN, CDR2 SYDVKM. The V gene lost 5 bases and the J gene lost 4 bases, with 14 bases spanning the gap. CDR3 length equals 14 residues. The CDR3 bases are TGTGCCAGCAGTATCTCAGGGAAGATCTATGGCTACACCTTC. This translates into CASSISGKIYGYTF.

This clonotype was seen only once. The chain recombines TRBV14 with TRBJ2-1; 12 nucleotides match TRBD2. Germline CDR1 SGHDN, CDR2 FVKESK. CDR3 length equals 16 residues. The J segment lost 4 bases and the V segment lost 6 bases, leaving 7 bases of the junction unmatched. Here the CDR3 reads CASRRLAGATYNEQFF. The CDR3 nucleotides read TGTGCCAGCAGAAGACTAGCGGGGGCGACGTACAATGAGCAGTTCTTC.

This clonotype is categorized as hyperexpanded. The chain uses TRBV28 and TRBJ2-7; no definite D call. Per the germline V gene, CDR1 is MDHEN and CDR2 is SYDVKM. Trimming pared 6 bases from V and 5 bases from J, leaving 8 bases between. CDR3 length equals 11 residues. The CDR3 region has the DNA TGTGCCAGCAGCCTCAAGGACGAGCAGTACGTC. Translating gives CASSLKDEQYV.

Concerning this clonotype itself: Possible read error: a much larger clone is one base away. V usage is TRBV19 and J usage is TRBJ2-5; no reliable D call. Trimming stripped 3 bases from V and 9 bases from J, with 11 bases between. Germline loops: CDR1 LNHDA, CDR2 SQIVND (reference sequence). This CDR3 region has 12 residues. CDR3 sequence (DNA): TGTGCCAGTAGTATTAAGGGTGAGGCCCAGTACTTC. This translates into CASSIKGEAQYF.

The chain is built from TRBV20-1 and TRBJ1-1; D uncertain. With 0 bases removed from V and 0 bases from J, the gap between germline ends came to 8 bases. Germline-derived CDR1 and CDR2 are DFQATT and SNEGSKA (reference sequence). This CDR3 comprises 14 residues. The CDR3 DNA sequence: TGCAGTGCTAGAGAACCTTATATGAACACTGAAGCTTTCTTT. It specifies CSAREPYMNTEAFF.